The 3 T cell receptor beta chains below were found in one sample sequenced in a study of blood T cell repertoires in COVID-19. Here immunoSEQ multiplex PCR was the method, and the copy in TCRdb shows in-frame clones only, minus some. The table has approximately 150,000 clones, around 80% seen once. The sequenced material came from PBMCs or T cells enriched from blood (not recorded which). These receptors all come from a man in his sixties or seventies who had been exposed to COVID-19.

V gene TRBV11-3 combines with J gene TRBJ2-3, with TRBD1 matching over 9 bases. The CDR3 is 15 residues long. CDR1 is SGHNT and CDR2 is YENEEA in the germline V gene. With 4 bases clipped from V and 2 bases from J, the junction kept 4 bases outside the gene matches. This CDR3 is CASSSRDRDTDTQYF. The CDR3 DNA sequence: TGTGCCAGCAGCTCGCGGGACAGGGACACAGATACGCAGTATTTT.

The chain couples TRBV5-1 to TRBJ1-2; TRBD1 might be the D (6 bases). The germline V gene has CDR1 SGHRS and CDR2 YFSETQ. Trimming stripped 3 bases from V and 2 bases from J, with 11 bases between. The CDR3 extends over 14 amino acids. The CDR3, as DNA: TGCGCCAGCAGCTATCCGGGACAAAACTATGGCTACACCTTC. Its protein is CASSYPGQNYGYTF.

This rearrangement joins TRBV6-2 or TRBV6-3 to TRBJ1-6, with TRBD1 matching 7 bases. Trimming took 6 bases from V and 9 from J; bases not matched to a gene: 8. Germline-derived CDR1 and CDR2 are MNHEY and SVGEGT. CDR3 length: 14 amino acids. This chain's CDR3 is CASSPGTAFSPLHF. DNA of the CDR3: TGTGCCAGCAGCCCCGGGACAGCCTTTTCACCCCTCCACTTT.